The 12 T cell receptor beta chains below were found in one sample sequenced in a study of radiotherapy plus CTLA-4 blockade in lung cancer. Here immunoSEQ multiplex PCR was the method, and the copy in TCRdb shows in-frame clones only, minus some. The sample carries 20,000 to 30,000 clones, about 75% recorded once. The specimen comprised peripheral blood, sampled from a patient treated with radiotherapy plus ipilimumab. These receptors were taken from a human donor with non-small cell lung cancer that progressed on radiotherapy plus ipilimumab.

This clone was observed a handful of times. The chain recombines TRBV19 with TRBJ2-7, with TRBD1 matching over 8 bases. The CDR3 runs 12 residues. Germline V gene sequence: CDR1 LNHDA, CDR2 SQIVND (reference sequence). Germline trimming cut 5 bases from V and 5 bases from J; bases unmatched to any gene: 2. CDR3 DNA sequence: TGTGCCAGTAGTCCAGGGGGCCACGAGCAGTACTTC. Protein: CASSPGGHEQYF.

The CDR3 loop is CASSLGSGQAYGYTF. CDR3 nucleotide sequence: TGTGCCAGCAGTTTAGGCTCGGGACAGGCCTATGGCTACACCTTC. V is TRBV28 and J is TRBJ1-2; 8 nucleotides align to TRBD1. Germline V gene data show CDR1 as MDHEN and CDR2 as SYDVKM. This CDR3 is 15 amino acids long. With 2 bases clipped from V and 4 bases from J, the junction kept 6 bases outside the gene matches.

This CDR3 is CASSLEGYYGYTF. The CDR3, as DNA: TGTGCCAGCAGCTTAGAGGGATACTATGGCTACACCTTC. The rearrangement links TRBV7-9 to TRBJ1-2; D is unclear. CDR1 and CDR2 (germline): SEHNR, FQNEAQ (reference sequence). The CDR3 spans 13 residues. V was pared by 1 base and J by 3 bases, with 6 bases between.

In nucleotides, the CDR3 is TGCGCCAGCAGCTTGGGAGAGGGGGCTGAAGCTTTCTTT. It yields the protein CASSLGEGAEAFF. The chain recombines TRBV5-1 with TRBJ1-1; a weak D match, TRBD1 (6 bases). Per germline, CDR1 SGHRS and CDR2 YFSETQ. This CDR3 region has 13 residues. Trimming removed 0 bases at V and 6 bases at J, with 9 bases between.

This chain uses TRBV6-1 with TRBJ2-7; a weak D match, TRBD1 (6 bases). Trimming shortened V by 11 bases and J by 3 bases, and 11 bases separated the two germline ends. Germline V gene sequence: CDR1 MNHNS, CDR2 SASEGT. This CDR3 has 11 residues. This CDR3 reads CASGQNYEQYF. CDR3 nucleotide sequence: TGTGCCTCGGGACAAAACTACGAGCAGTACTTC.

The chain links TRBV20-1 to TRBJ2-1; D gene ambiguous. V was clipped by 7 bases and J by 9 bases, with 10 bases between them. This CDR3 spans 10 amino acids. Germline V gives CDR1 DFQATT, CDR2 SNEGSKA (reference sequence). CDR3 residues: CSVGVGEQFF. The CDR3 bases are TGCAGTGTTGGGGTCGGTGAGCAGTTCTTC.

This clone was recorded a few times. This chain uses TRBV19 with TRBJ1-5, with D possibly TRBD1 on 5 matching bases. The V end was cut by 5 bases, the J end by 6 bases, with 8 bases between. CDR3 length equals 12 residues. Germline V gene sequence: CDR1 LNHDA, CDR2 SQIVND (reference sequence). The CDR3 protein is CASSRGRQPQHF. The CDR3 DNA reads as TGTGCCAGTAGTCGGGGACGTCAGCCCCAGCATTTT.

The rearrangement joins TRBV9 to TRBJ2-3; weak D call: TRBD2 (5 bases). Germline-derived CDR1 and CDR2 are SGDLS and YYNGEE. The CDR3 runs to 14 residues. Trimming took off 0 bases at V and 6 bases at J, with 11 bases between the two ends. CDR3 residues: CASSVDGSWDTQYF. The CDR3 DNA follows: TGTGCCAGCAGCGTAGATGGGAGCTGGGATACGCAGTATTTT.

This chain uses TRBV6-6 with TRBJ1-2; D gene unclear. The germline gives CDR1 MNHNY, CDR2 SVGAGI (reference sequence). CDR3 length: 14 amino acids. V lost 6 bases and J lost 7, with 18 bases in between. CDR3 DNA: TGTGCCAGCAGGGCTGACACCCGACGAAGTGGCTACACCTTC. This translates into CASRADTRRSGYTF.

This clone was seen a few times. Mismatch with germline at one junction end may stem from a read error. The CDR3 DNA sequence: TGTGCTAGCAGCTTAAGTCCGGGAGGGGGCACAGATACGCAGTATTTT. Its protein product is CASSLSPGGGTDTQYF. The chain is built from TRBV7-7 and TRBJ2-3, with TRBD2 identical over 8 bases. The V gene's germline CDR1 is SSHAT and CDR2 FNYEAQ (reference sequence). CDR3 length: 16 amino acids. The full variable domain, its missing parts supplied by reference TRBV7-7 and TRBJ2-3, is GAGVSQSPRYKVTKRGQDVTLRCDPISSHATLYWYQQALGQGPEFLTYFNYEAQPDKSGLPSDRFSAERPEGSISTLTIQRTEQRDSAMYRCASSLSPGGGTDTQYFGPGTRLTVL.

This sequence joins TRBV4-1 and TRBJ1-1; D gene unclear. Trimming removed 3 bases from V and 0 bases from J, with 8 bases in between. The CDR3 is 14 residues long. The germline V gene has CDR1 MGHRA and CDR2 YSYEKL. The CDR3 is CASSQLSMNTEAFF. The CDR3 DNA is TGCGCCAGCAGCCAGCTATCCATGAACACTGAAGCTTTCTTT.

The chain is built from TRBV5-1 and TRBJ2-5; 10 bases are shared with TRBD1. With 1 base clipped from V and 3 bases from J, the junction kept 3 bases outside the gene matches. CDR1 is SGHRS, CDR2 YFSETQ, per germline. The CDR3 runs 15 residues. CDR3 in DNA: TGCGCCAGCAGCTTGACAGGGACAGGGGAAGAGACCCAGTACTTC. This sequence encodes CASSLTGTGEETQYF. The whole variable domain, filled in from reference TRBV5-1 and TRBJ2-5, reads KAGVTQTPRYLIKTRGQQVTLSCSPISGHRSVSWYQQTPGQGLQFLFEYFSETQRNKGNFPGRFSGRQFSNSRSEMNVSTLELGDSALYLCASSLTGTGEETQYFGPGTRLLVL.